Listed below are T cell receptor beta chains from one sample, sequenced in a study of regulatory T cells in long-lasting Graves disease. TCRdb recomputed calls from the multiplex PCR reads with MiXCR, one row per CDR3 protein. The table has 510,000 or so distinct CDR3 sequences, 9.5% to 15% seen once. The data also belong to a second study, concerning T cells in Graves' hyperthyroidism and ophthalmopathy.

The sequencing used peripheral blood mononuclear cells (PBMCs), collected at new diagnosis, from a patient treated with antithyroid drugs. The receptors derive from a woman aged 30 to 39 with Graves disease. CDR3s include the opening cysteine and the closing phenylalanine or tryptophan. D genes are given only for firm matches. Rows may omit the clone size; those that give it use once, few, many or a size class.

V	J	D	size	DNA	CDR3
TRBV3-1	TRBJ1-2	TRBD1	many	TGTGCCAGCAGCCAAGGCTACAGGGGGCGCGACTATGGCTACACCTTC	CASSQGYRGRDYGYTF
TRBV11-3	TRBJ2-1	.	many	TGTGCCAGCAGCTTCTCAGCGGGCAATGAGCAGTTCTTC	CASSFSAGNEQFF
TRBV27	TRBJ2-3	TRBD2	few	TGTGCCAGCAGTTACTCTAGCGGGAGCTCCACGGCATCGCAGTATTTT	CASSYSSGSSTASQYF
TRBV29-1	TRBJ2-3	TRBD1	many	TGCAGCGTTTGGGACAGAAAAACTAGCACAGATACGCAGTATTTT	CSVWDRKTSTDTQYF
TRBV6-2/TRBV6-3	TRBJ1-1	.	few	TGTGCCAGCAGTATAACAGGGACCGCTTCGAACACTGAAGCTTTCTTT	CASSITGTASNTEAFF
TRBV29-1	TRBJ1-2	.	.	TGCAGCGTTGTAAGTTTCGGAACCCCCGGGGTCTATGGCTACACCTTC	CSVVSFGTPGVYGYTF
TRBV7-9	TRBJ2-7	TRBD2	many	TGTGCCAGCACCCTAGCGCTAGCGGACGAGCAGTACTTC	CASTLALADEQYF
TRBV4-1	TRBJ1-1	.	few	TGCGCCAGCAGCCATCGGAAGGGGGAGGACACTGAAGCTTTCTTT	CASSHRKGEDTEAFF
TRBV9	TRBJ2-1	.	.	TGTGCCAGCAGCTTTTCAGAAAGGGAGCAGTTCTTC	CASSFSEREQFF
TRBV5-1	TRBJ2-7	.	many	TGCGCCAGCACCCCAGGTGCGCCATCCGGCGAGCAGTACTTC	CASTPGAPSGEQYF
TRBV11-3	TRBJ2-1	TRBD2	many	TGTGCCAGCAGCCCCAGGACTAGCGGGAGTCTTCATGAGCAGTTCTTC	CASSPRTSGSLHEQFF
TRBV11-3	TRBJ2-1	TRBD2	many	TGTGCCAGCAGCCAAGGTAGCGGGAGTATGAATGAGCAGTTCTTC	CASSQGSGSMNEQFF
TRBV12-3/TRBV12-4	TRBJ2-7	TRBD2	many	TGTGCCAGCAGTTTAGGGACTAGCTACGAGCAGTACTTC	CASSLGTSYEQYF
TRBV25-1	TRBJ2-1	.	many	TGTGCCAGCAGTGAACCCGTTTACCATGAGCAGTTCTTC	CASSEPVYHEQFF
TRBV6-1	TRBJ1-6	.	many	TGTGCCAGCAGTAGTCGGGGCGCGAATTCACCCCTCCACTTT	CASSSRGANSPLHF
TRBV2	TRBJ2-6	.	.	TGTGCCAGCAGCGAAACTGGGGCCAACGTCCTGACTTTC	CASSETGANVLTF
TRBV9	TRBJ2-7	.	many	TGTGCCAGCAGCGTAGAGAGTATTACCTACGAGCAGTACTTC	CASSVESITYEQYF
TRBV11-2	TRBJ1-2	.	many	TGTGCCAGCCTCGGGCCGGGGGAGGTGGACTATGGCTACACCTTC	CASLGPGEVDYGYTF
TRBV27	TRBJ2-5	TRBD1	few	TGTGCCAGCAGTGAAACGGGACAGAAAGAGACCCAGTACTTC	CASSETGQKETQYF
TRBV7-9	TRBJ1-1	.	many	TGTGCCAGCAGCTTAGCGCTTTTACAGGCGACTGGGCGTACTGAAGCTTTCTTT	CASSLALLQATGRTEAFF
TRBV29-1	TRBJ2-7	.	many	TGCAGCGTCTCACAGGGTTTTAAGTTGGAGCAGTACTTC	CSVSQGFKLEQYF
TRBV2	TRBJ1-5	TRBD1	many	TGTGCCAGCAGTGGACAGGGGGCGAGCAATCAGCCCCAGCATTTT	CASSGQGASNQPQHF
TRBV2	TRBJ2-7	TRBD1	many	TGTGCCAGTAGTAGGACAGGGAGCTCCTACGAGCAGTACTTC	CASSRTGSSYEQYF
TRBV5-5	TRBJ1-2	.	few	TGTGCCAGCAGTTACGAAGTTTTTAACTATGGCTACACCTTC	CASSYEVFNYGYTF
TRBV5-6	TRBJ1-2	.	many	TGTGCCAGCAGCGCCCAGGACAGACTCTATGGCTACACCTTC	CASSAQDRLYGYTF
TRBV6-5	TRBJ1-3	.	.	TGTGCCAGCAGTTACAGTCCCGGCGTGTTCTCTGGAAACACCATATATTTT	CASSYSPGVFSGNTIYF
TRBV7-9	TRBJ2-1	.	.	TGTGCCAGCAGCTTAGCGTACGGGAGCGAGGGCTACAATGAGCAGTTCTTC	CASSLAYGSEGYNEQFF
TRBV19	TRBJ1-2	.	.	TGTGCCAGTAGTGACCCCGGGACAAGGTTTTTGACCTTC	CASSDPGTRFLTF
TRBV2	TRBJ1-4	.	many	TGTGCCAGCATCAGCCCTAGGGGCGGTAATGAAAAACTGTTTTTT	CASISPRGGNEKLFF
TRBV7-9	TRBJ1-2	.	.	TGTGCCAGCAGCTTAGCGGTGACAGCCTATGGCTACACCTTC	CASSLAVTAYGYTF
TRBV27	TRBJ2-1	TRBD2	many	TGTGCCAGCAGTTTAGTAAGCGGGAGATTACTCTACAATGAGCAGTTCTTC	CASSLVSGRLLYNEQFF
TRBV3-1	TRBJ2-7	.	many	TGTGCCAGCACCCAGACGGGTTCCTACGAGCAGTACTTC	CASTQTGSYEQYF
TRBV16	TRBJ2-7	.	.	TGTGCCAGCAGCCAAACCGCATTAGCCTACGAGCAGTACTTC	CASSQTALAYEQYF
TRBV18	TRBJ1-1	TRBD1	many	TGTGCCAGCTCACCGGTGGGACAGGGTACTCGAGCTTTCTTT	CASSPVGQGTRAFF
TRBV24-1	TRBJ2-3	.	many	TGTGCCACCAGTGACCCTACCCTAGCAGCCACAGATACGCAGTATTTT	CATSDPTLAATDTQYF
TRBV19	TRBJ1-1	.	.	TGTGCCAGTAGTATAGACAGGTCCTTGGGCACTGAAGCTTTCTTT	CASSIDRSLGTEAFF
TRBV24-1	TRBJ2-1	TRBD2	many	TGTGCCACCAGTGACCAGACTAGCGGGAGGGCCTGGGAGCAGTTCTTC	CATSDQTSGRAWEQFF
TRBV20-1	TRBJ1-5	.	.	TGCAGTGCTAGTAAGGTAGATCAGCCCCAGCATTTT	CSASKVDQPQHF
TRBV7-8	TRBJ2-7	.	many	TGTGCCAGCAGCTTCCTACTAGCCGACGAGCAGTACTTC	CASSFLLADEQYF
TRBV14	TRBJ2-3	.	many	TGTGCCAGCAGCCAAGAGTTGTGGCACACAGATACGCAGTATTTT	CASSQELWHTDTQYF
TRBV6-1	TRBJ1-5	.	few	TGTGCCAGCAGTCAGGATGGGGTCCAGCATTTT	CASSQDGVQHF
TRBV9	TRBJ2-1	.	few	TGTGCCAGCAGCGTAGGGAGCCGTTACAATGAGCAGTTCTTC	CASSVGSRYNEQFF
TRBV3-1	TRBJ1-5	.	.	TGTGCCGGCAGCCAGACGCCACAGGGTTATCAGCCCCAGCATTTT	CAGSQTPQGYQPQHF
TRBV20-1	TRBJ2-3	.	many	TGCAGTGCTAGAGTGCACGGGAGTGGGGCAGATACGCAGTATTTT	CSARVHGSGADTQYF
TRBV12-3/TRBV12-4	TRBJ1-5	.	many	TGTGCCAGCAGTCTTGTCGGGGGGCCGAGTCAGCCCCAGCATTTT	CASSLVGGPSQPQHF
TRBV19	TRBJ2-1	TRBD1	.	TGTGCCAGTAGGCCGACAGGGAATGTGTGGAATGAGCAGTTCTTC	CASRPTGNVWNEQFF
TRBV5-4	TRBJ1-1	TRBD1	few	TGTGCCAGCAGCCCCAGACAGGGGATGACGACTGAAGCTTTCTTT	CASSPRQGMTTEAFF
TRBV20-1	TRBJ2-1	.	.	TGCAGTGCTAGACCACGGAAAAGCTCCTACAATGAGCAGTTCTTC	CSARPRKSSYNEQFF
TRBV7-8	TRBJ2-7	TRBD2	many	TGTGCCAGCAGCTTAGGGACCGGGACTAGCGGGTACGAGCAGTACTTC	CASSLGTGTSGYEQYF
TRBV6-2/TRBV6-3	TRBJ2-3	TRBD1	.	TGTGCCAGCAGTTACTCCGGGACAGGGGTCACAGATACGCAGTATTTT	CASSYSGTGVTDTQYF
TRBV15	TRBJ2-1	TRBD2	many	TGTGCCACCAGCACTCTTAGCGGGCTAGCGGGATCCGAGCAGTTCTTC	CATSTLSGLAGSEQFF
TRBV29-1	TRBJ2-1	TRBD2	many	TGCAGCGTTGGGCTAGCGGAGATCGGGGGTTACAATGAGCAGTTCTTC	CSVGLAEIGGYNEQFF
TRBV20-1	TRBJ2-3	TRBD2	.	TGCAGTGCTAGTCGGGGGGGGGGGAGCACAGATACGCAGTATTTT	CSASRGGGSTDTQYF